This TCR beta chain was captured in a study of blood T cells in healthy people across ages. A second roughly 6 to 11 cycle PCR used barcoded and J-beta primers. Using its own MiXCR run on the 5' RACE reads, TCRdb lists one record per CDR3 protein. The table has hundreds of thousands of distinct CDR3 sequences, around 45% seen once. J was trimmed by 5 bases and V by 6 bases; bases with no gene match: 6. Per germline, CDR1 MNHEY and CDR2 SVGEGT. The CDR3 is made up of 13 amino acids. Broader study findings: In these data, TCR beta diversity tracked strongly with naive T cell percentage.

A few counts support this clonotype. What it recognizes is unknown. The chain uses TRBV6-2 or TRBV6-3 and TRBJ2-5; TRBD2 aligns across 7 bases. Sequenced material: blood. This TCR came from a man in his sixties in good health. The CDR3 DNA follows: TGTGCCAGCAGGACTAGCTATATGGAGACCCAGTACTTC. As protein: CASRTSYMETQYF.